These T cell receptor beta chains were read from a single sample in a study of T cells expressing NK-cell markers. TCRdb reprocessed the 5' RACE reads and reports one entry per CDR3 protein, with no DNA. The sample table includes around 260,000 distinct CDR3 sequences. Sample: blood T cells: a sorted CD56 or NKG2C T cell subset, CD4+ or CD8+ T cells, or bulk PBMC T cells (not recorded which). Source of these receptors: a woman aged 18-70 years in good health. The CDR3 runs from the conserved cysteine through the conserved F or W. Each record gives: V gene, J gene, CDR3 protein.

TRBV11-2	TRBJ2-1	CASSLSGRAHNEQFF
TRBV10-3	TRBJ2-6	CAISELGSGANVLTF
TRBV29-1	TRBJ2-5	CSVWQGAGETQYF
TRBV12-3/TRBV12-4	TRBJ2-7	CASSLASGSYYEQYF
TRBV7-2	TRBJ1-3	CASSPGGSGNTIYF
TRBV2	TRBJ1-1	CASSEGWNTEAFF
TRBV20-1	TRBJ1-5	CSARDLGTGTYYSNQPQHF
TRBV12-3/TRBV12-4	TRBJ2-7	CASSLRGAVEGSEQYF
TRBV7-9	TRBJ1-1	CASSSTSQTEAFF
TRBV3-1	TRBJ2-3	CAAGDTAAQYF
TRBV27	TRBJ1-6	CASSLGVAGSYNSPLHF
TRBV12-3/TRBV12-4	TRBJ1-5	CASSSGPLNQPQHF
TRBV18	TRBJ1-1	CASSPQTAVEAFF
TRBV6-5	TRBJ2-1	CASSYSLTRGGVYNEQFF
TRBV5-4	TRBJ2-6	CASSSLGGSGANVLTF
TRBV29-1	TRBJ2-3	CSVEPGLADTQYF
TRBV9	TRBJ2-2	CASNPRGRGGELFF
TRBV7-2	TRBJ2-3	CASSSVAGGPTDTQYF
TRBV6-1	TRBJ1-4	CASSPQGTTNEKLFF
TRBV7-9	TRBJ2-5	CASSLRGPWETQYF
TRBV6-1	TRBJ2-2	CASSEVRGTGELFF
TRBV29-1	TRBJ1-1	CSVVSGRAEAFF
TRBV27	TRBJ2-1	CATVPGRGNEQFF
TRBV5-1	TRBJ2-3	CASSFSGDTRDTQYF
TRBV20-1	TRBJ2-7	CSASRDSRPIEQYF
TRBV5-1	TRBJ2-1	CASARISSNEQFF
TRBV4-1	TRBJ1-2	CASSLTRQGTYGYTF
TRBV5-1	TRBJ2-2	CASSLIASNTGELFF
TRBV7-2	TRBJ1-1	CASSLDSPGVF
TRBV29-1	TRBJ2-2	CSVGWNTGELFF
TRBV2	TRBJ2-3	CASSEYSDTQYF
TRBV3-1	TRBJ2-3	CASSQDRLAGVDTQYF
TRBV18	TRBJ2-1	CASSPGQGRYNEQFF
TRBV12-3/TRBV12-4	TRBJ1-1	CASRGRPLRANTEAFF
TRBV5-1	TRBJ2-5	CASSHTQETQYF
TRBV5-5	TRBJ1-6	CASSFGHSGDNSPLHF